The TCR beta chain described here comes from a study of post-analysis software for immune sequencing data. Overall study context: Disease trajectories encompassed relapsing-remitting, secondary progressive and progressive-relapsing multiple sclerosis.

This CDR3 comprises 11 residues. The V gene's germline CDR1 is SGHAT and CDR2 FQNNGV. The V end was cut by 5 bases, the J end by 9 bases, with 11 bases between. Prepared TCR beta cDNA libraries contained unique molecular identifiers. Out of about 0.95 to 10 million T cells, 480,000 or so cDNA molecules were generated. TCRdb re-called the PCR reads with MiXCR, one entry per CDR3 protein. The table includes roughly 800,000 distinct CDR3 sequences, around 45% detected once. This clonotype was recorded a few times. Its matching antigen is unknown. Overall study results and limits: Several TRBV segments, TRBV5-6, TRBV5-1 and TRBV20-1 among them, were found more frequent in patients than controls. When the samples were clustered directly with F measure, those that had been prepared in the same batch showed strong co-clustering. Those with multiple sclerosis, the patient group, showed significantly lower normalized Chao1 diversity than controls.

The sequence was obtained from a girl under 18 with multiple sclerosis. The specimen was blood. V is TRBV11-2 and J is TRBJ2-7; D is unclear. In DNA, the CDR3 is TGTGCCAGCAGCCCGCTTAACGTGCAGTACTTC. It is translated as CASSPLNVQYF.